The rows below give T cell receptor beta chains drawn from one sample of a study of cytomegalovirus exposure and HLA in healthy donors. The protocol was immunoSEQ multiplex PCR, while the TCRdb copy is restricted to in-frame clones and leaves out a portion. The sample lists under 250,000 clones, around four fifths seen once, with around 5.6% in the top ten. Sequenced: PBMCs. The source of these receptors is a woman under 30 in good health and CMV-seronegative. CDR3s include the opening cysteine and the closing phenylalanine or tryptophan. D genes are given only for firm matches. Clone size is not always given. Where it is, it says once, few, many or a class for expanded clones.

D,size,J,V,DNA,CDR3
NA,NA,TRBJ2-2,TRBV29-1,TGCAGCGTGGGGGGCGGGCCCGACACCGGGGAGCTGTTTTTT,CSVGGGPDTGELFF
NA,NA,TRBJ2-6,TRBV2,TGTGCCAGCTTAAACTCCCAGGAACGACTCAACGTCCTGACTTTC,CASLNSQERLNVLTF
NA,NA,TRBJ1-1,TRBV6-6,TGTGCCAGCTGGGGGGGAAGTGCGGCTTTCTTT,CASWGGSAAFF
NA,NA,TRBJ1-1,TRBV20-1,TGCAGTGTTCGACAGGAAAAGGGAGCTTTCTTT,CSVRQEKGAFF
TRBD2,NA,TRBJ2-5,TRBV7-6,TGTGCCAGCTCTATTAGCGGGAGGTCTAAGACCCAGTACTTC,CASSISGRSKTQYF
NA,NA,TRBJ1-2,TRBV19,TGTGCCAGTACCGACCGTGGGGGGACGGCCGGGGGTGGCTACACCTTC,CASTDRGGTAGGGYTF
NA,NA,TRBJ1-2,TRBV9,TGTGCCAGCAGCGCACAGGGAGAGAGCAACTATGGCTACACCTTC,CASSAQGESNYGYTF
NA,NA,TRBJ2-3,TRBV27,TGTGCCAGCAGAGACAGGCCGTTCACAGATACGCAGTATTTT,CASRDRPFTDTQYF
NA,once,TRBJ1-6,TRBV12-5,TGTGCTAGTGGTTTGGTTCCGACAGAATCATATAATTCACCCCTCCACTTT,CASGLVPTESYNSPLHF
NA,NA,TRBJ1-3,TRBV6-1,TGTGCCAGCAGTCTGACAACTGGAAACACCATATATTTT,CASSLTTGNTIYF
NA,NA,TRBJ1-1,TRBV28,TGTGCCAGCAGTTTAAGGGGCGGGACCGCTTTCTTT,CASSLRGGTAFF
NA,NA,TRBJ1-2,TRBV5-4,TGTGCCAGCAGCTCCGGTAGGACACGGGACTATGGCTACACCTTC,CASSSGRTRDYGYTF
NA,NA,TRBJ1-4,TRBV5-6,TGTGCCAGCAGCTTGAGGGCCCCGGAACCGGTTAATGAAAAACTGTTTTTT,CASSLRAPEPVNEKLFF
NA,NA,TRBJ1-2,TRBV28,TGTGCCAGCAGTAGCCCCTCGGACAGTCGTGGCTACACCTTC,CASSSPSDSRGYTF
TRBD2,NA,TRBJ2-7,TRBV6-6,TGTGCCAGCAGTTACGGGACTAGCGGCTACGAGCAGTACTTC,CASSYGTSGYEQYF
NA,NA,TRBJ2-2,TRBV5-1,TGCGCCAGCAGCCCTCGGCTCACTACAAGGAACACCGGGGAGCTGTTTTTT,CASSPRLTTRNTGELFF
NA,NA,TRBJ1-2,TRBV18,TGTGCCAGCTCACCACCAAACATAAACGCTAACTATGGCTACACCTTC,CASSPPNINANYGYTF
TRBD1,NA,TRBJ1-5,TRBV2,TGTGCCAGTACCACGCAGGGGGGCAATCAGCCCCAGCATTTT,CASTTQGGNQPQHF
NA,NA,TRBJ1-6,TRBV19,TGTGCCAGTAGCCGGGACCTCAATTCACCCCTCCACTTT,CASSRDLNSPLHF
TRBD1,NA,TRBJ1-2,TRBV29-1,TGCAGCGTTGAGGGGGGCAGGGGGCTAAATGGCTACACCTTC,CSVEGGRGLNGYTF
NA,NA,TRBJ1-5,TRBV10-3,TGTGCCATCAGTGAACACCTAAATCAGCCCCAGCATTTT,CAISEHLNQPQHF
NA,NA,TRBJ2-7,TRBV28,TGTGCCAGCAGGCCGGGCGGGACCTGGGGGCCCTACGAGCAGTACTTC,CASRPGGTWGPYEQYF